These 22 T cell receptor beta chains share one sample of origin, sequenced in a study of blood T cell repertoires in COVID-19. Libraries were prepared by immunoSEQ multiplex PCR; TCRdb keeps only in-frame clonotypes and omits some of them. In the table there are some 14,000 clones, roughly 89% of which are singletons. Sequenced material: peripheral blood. The receptors stem from a human donor with active COVID-19. The donor label of this sample is uncertain.

This clone was picked up a small number of times. The chain couples TRBV4-2 to TRBJ2-1; D remains ambiguous. CDR3 length: 13 amino acids. The germline gives CDR1 LGHNA, CDR2 YNFKEQ. V was clipped by 0 bases and J by 3 bases, with 3 bases between them. The CDR3 reads CASSQEYYNEQFF. CDR3 sequence (DNA): TGTGCCAGCAGCCAAGAGTACTACAATGAGCAGTTCTTC.

The chain couples TRBV7-2 to TRBJ2-3; D is perhaps TRBD2 (5 bases). The V and J ends lost 4 bases and 2 bases respectively, with 13 bases between them. The CDR3 sequence is 15 residues long. Germline V gene sequence: CDR1 SGHTA, CDR2 FQGNSA. The CDR3 here is CASSSRLAATDTQYF. CDR3 DNA sequence: TGTGCCAGCAGCTCACGCCTAGCTGCCACAGATACGCAGTATTTT.

The chain is built from TRBV2 and TRBJ1-5; D might be TRBD1 (6 bases). V lost 7 bases, J lost 5 bases, and 12 bases lay in between. Germline V gene sequence: CDR1 SNHLY, CDR2 FYNNEI. The CDR3 has 13 amino acids. As DNA, the CDR3 is TGTGCCAGCAACAGGGAAGGTGATCAGCCCCAGCATTTT. Encoded protein: CASNREGDQPQHF.

Here the CDR3 DNA reads TGTGCCAGCAGCTTAGTGGGGCAGGGAAATCAGCCCCAGCATTTT. It specifies CASSLVGQGNQPQHF. The chain is built from TRBV7-2 and TRBJ1-5; TRBD1 is a possible D gene (5 bases). V shed 1 base and J shed 4 bases, with 11 bases lying between them. Per germline, CDR1 SGHTA and CDR2 FQGNSA. The CDR3 totals 15 residues.

The V gene is TRBV4-2, the J gene TRBJ2-7; TRBD2 aligns across 8 bases. This CDR3 spans 16 amino acids. The germline CDR1 and CDR2 sequences are LGHNA and YNFKEQ. J gave up 3 bases and V 0 bases, and 7 bases lay outside the gene matches. This chain's CDR3 is CASSQETPGGLYEQYF. The CDR3 coding sequence is TGTGCCAGCAGCCAAGAGACCCCGGGGGGGCTCTACGAGCAGTACTTC.

This sequence joins TRBV27 and TRBJ1-2; perhaps TRBD1 as D (6 bases). Trimming cost V 0 bases and J 3 bases, with 14 bases left between them. CDR3 length: 16 amino acids. The germline CDR1 and CDR2 sequences are MNHEY and SMNVEV (reference sequence). CDR3 coding DNA: TGTGCCAGCAGTTTATCGCAGGGGATCGGGTACTATGGCTACACCTTC. Translation gives CASSLSQGIGYYGYTF.

A few counts support this clone. V and J are TRBV7-3 and TRBJ2-7, with a possible D match to TRBD2 (5 bases). Deletions cut 8 bases from V and 7 bases from J, with 18 bases between. The CDR3 is 13 amino acids. Per the germline V gene, CDR1 is SGHTA and CDR2 is FQGTGA. The CDR3 sequence: CASASGAGGEQYF. CDR3 in DNA: TGTGCCAGCGCGTCCGGCGCGGGCGGAGAGCAGTACTTC.

The chain combines TRBV5-6 with TRBJ1-5; D possibly corresponds to TRBD1 (5 bases). V lost 0 bases to trimming and J lost 4 bases, with 14 bases between them. The germline gives CDR1 SGHDT, CDR2 YYEEEE. The CDR3 has 16 residues. In DNA, the CDR3 is TGTGCCAGCAGCTTGGACGGAGGGGCTAATAATCAGCCCCAGCATTTT. Protein: CASSLDGGANNQPQHF.

The chain uses TRBV24-1 and TRBJ1-2; 8 bases are a match to TRBD1. The CDR3 loop spans 14 amino acids. V was pared by 4 bases and J by 6 bases, with 6 bases of the junction left unmatched. From germline, CDR1 is KGHDR and CDR2 SFDVKD. CDR3 protein: CATSERTGTDGYTF. In DNA, the CDR3 is TGTGCCACCAGTGAGCGGACAGGGACGGATGGCTACACCTTC.

This rearrangement joins TRBV5-1 to TRBJ2-5; 9 bases are shared with TRBD1. Per germline, CDR1 SGHRS and CDR2 YFSETQ. V shed 4 bases, J shed 5 bases, and the junction held 9 bases outside the gene matches. This CDR3 has 15 residues. The CDR3 nucleotides are TGCGCCAGCAGCCCCCGGGACAGGGTGGTTGAGACCCAGTACTTC. Protein sequence: CASSPRDRVVETQYF.

The V and J genes are TRBV5-6 and TRBJ2-5; no reliable D call. Germline CDR1 SGHDT, CDR2 YYEEEE. The CDR3 consists of 14 residues. Trimming took 0 bases from V and 5 from J, leaving 11 bases between them. CDR3 region: CASSLDAGGETQYF. The CDR3 nucleotides read TGTGCCAGCAGCTTGGACGCTGGTGGCGAGACCCAGTACTTC.

The chain carries TRBV11-2 and TRBJ2-2, with TRBD1 matching 8 bases. CDR1 is SGHAT and CDR2 is FQNNGV in the germline V gene. V trimming: 5 bases; J trimming: 6 bases; junction bases outside the gene matches: 8. This CDR3 has 15 amino acids. The CDR3 nucleotides are TGTGCCAGCAGCGGCCGGACAGGGTGGTCCGGGGAGCTGTTTTTT. Its protein product is CASSGRTGWSGELFF.

The V gene is TRBV5-1, the J gene TRBJ1-2; 7 positions match TRBD1. Germline V gene data show CDR1 as SGHRS and CDR2 as YFSETQ. With 2 bases clipped from V and 5 bases from J, the junction kept 9 bases outside the gene matches. This CDR3 is built from 15 residues. The CDR3 loop reads CASSFAAGGNYGYTF. CDR3 sequence (DNA): TGCGCCAGCAGCTTTGCGGCAGGGGGAAATTATGGCTACACCTTC.

This chain links TRBV7-2 with TRBJ2-7, with D unclear. The germline CDR1 and CDR2 sequences are SGHTA and FQGNSA. The ends were cut back, 2 bases at V and 0 bases at J, with 5 bases in the middle. The length of the CDR3 is 13 residues. Written as DNA, the CDR3 is TGTGCCAGCAGCTTACCCATCTCCTACGAGCAGTACTTC. This encodes CASSLPISYEQYF.

The CDR3 DNA reads TGTGCCAGTAGTTCGCTTAGTATAGCGGGGGAGCTGTTTTTT. It encodes CASSSLSIAGELFF. The V and J genes are TRBV19 and TRBJ2-2; TRBD2 is a possible D gene (5 bases). Trimming removed 5 bases at V and 8 bases at J, with 15 bases between. The CDR3 is 14 residues long. The germline gives CDR1 LNHDA, CDR2 SQIVND (reference sequence).

J is TRBJ2-2 and V is TRBV9; D ambiguous. Trimming left V 0 bases short and J 7 bases short, with 7 bases between. Germline loops: CDR1 SGDLS, CDR2 YYNGEE. The CDR3 runs 13 residues. In nucleotides, the CDR3 is TGTGCCAGCAGCGTAGACGACTTCGGGGAGCTGTTTTTT. Amino acid sequence: CASSVDDFGELFF.

This chain joins TRBV5-4 and TRBJ1-2, with TRBD1 matching 7 bases. The CDR3 is 13 amino acids. Germline V lookup: CDR1 SGHNT, CDR2 YYREEE (reference sequence). V shed 4 bases, J shed 8 bases, and the junction held 8 bases outside the gene matches. The CDR3 DNA reads TGTGCCAGCAGCATGACAGGGTTGGAAGGCTACACCTTC. Protein: CASSMTGLEGYTF.

This clone was seen a single time. V and J are TRBV5-6 and TRBJ1-5, with 7 bases matching TRBD1. Looked up from germline, CDR1 is SGHDT and CDR2 is YYEEEE. The CDR3 runs 17 residues. Germline trimming cut 2 bases from V and 2 bases from J; bases unmatched to any gene: 10. CDR3 DNA: TGTGCCAGCAGCTTACGTACAGGGGTTGGTGGCAATCAGCCCCAGCATTTT. It specifies CASSLRTGVGGNQPQHF.

Judged by abundance, this clone is medium-sized. The CDR3 here is CASQGQAYNSPLHF. For the CDR3, the DNA is TGTGCCAGCCAAGGACAGGCCTATAATTCACCCCTCCACTTT. V gene TRBV19 combines with J gene TRBJ1-6; 7 bases are a match to TRBD1. The ends lost 9 bases at V and 2 bases at J; junction bases unmatched: 4. The germline V gene has CDR1 LNHDA and CDR2 SQIVND (reference sequence). The CDR3 length is 14 residues.

V is TRBV5-4 and J is TRBJ2-3, with D possibly TRBD2 on 6 matching bases. The CDR3 extends over 16 amino acids. Germline assignment: CDR1 SGHNT and CDR2 YYREEE (reference sequence). Between the trimmed V and J ends, which lost 3 bases and 3 bases, there was a span of 17 bases. The CDR3 sequence is CASSSGGRVGTDTQYF. The CDR3 DNA sequence: TGTGCCAGCAGCTCCGGGGGAAGAGTGGGTACAGATACGCAGTATTTT.

With respect to this clone: One end of the junction does not line up with germline, which may come from a read error. The chain employs TRBV6-2 or TRBV6-3 and TRBJ2-7; TRBD2 is a possible D gene (5 bases). Germline values: CDR1 MNHEY, CDR2 SVGEGT. CDR3 length: 13 amino acids. The CDR3 reads CASSYSKAPPGNF. In DNA, the CDR3 is TGTGCCAGCAGTTACTCGAAGGCGCCACCGGGGAACTTC.

The chain carries TRBV6-5 and TRBJ1-2; no reliable D call. This CDR3 is 13 amino acids long. Trimming cost V 4 bases and J 2 bases, with 8 bases left between them. Germline loops: CDR1 MNHEY, CDR2 SVGAGI. The CDR3: CASSLQENYGYTF. The CDR3 nucleotides are TGTGCCAGCAGTTTACAAGAAAACTATGGCTACACCTTC.